A selection of T cell receptor beta chains follows, all from one sample in a study of T cell responses to AZD1222 COVID-19 vaccine. Sequencing was performed with immunoSEQ multiplex PCR; in TCRdb, only in-frame clones are kept and a portion is missing. Among 100,000 to 150,000 clones, about nine tenths were seen once, and the ten largest hold 4% to 5%. The specimen comprised peripheral blood, sampled 28 days after the second dose of the MenACWY control vaccine. These TCRs come from an adult who received the MenACWY meningococcal vaccine as a control. Each CDR3 is given with its conserved first and last residue. A D gene is named only where the DNA matches it firmly. Expanded clones are given a class, and other clones once, few, many or no size at all.

j_gene,abundance,v_gene,d_gene,CDR3aa,CDR3nt
TRBJ2-3,.,TRBV6-5,.,CASSYGSFTTDTQYF,TGTGCCAGCAGTTACGGGTCCTTCACCACAGATACGCAGTATTTT
TRBJ2-2,.,TRBV27,.,CASSFIQGSTGELFF,TGTGCCAGCAGTTTCATCCAGGGGAGCACCGGGGAGCTGTTTTTT
TRBJ2-3,.,TRBV7-2,.,CASSPRGGSGSTDTQYF,TGTGCCAGCAGCCCAAGAGGGGGGTCGGGAAGCACAGATACGCAGTATTTT
TRBJ2-5,.,TRBV27,TRBD2,CASRAGTGGRETQYF,TGTGCCAGCAGGGCCGGGACGGGGGGACGAGAGACCCAGTACTTC
TRBJ1-5,.,TRBV29-1,TRBD1,CSVAGGRGDQPQHF,TGCAGCGTTGCGGGAGGCAGGGGGGATCAGCCCCAGCATTTT
TRBJ2-3,.,TRBV19,.,CASSIMTAGDTQYF,TGTGCCAGTAGTATCATGACGGCGGGAGATACGCAGTATTTT
TRBJ1-2,.,TRBV15,TRBD1,CATSRTGALYGYTF,TGTGCCACCAGCAGGACAGGGGCCCTCTATGGCTACACCTTC
TRBJ2-4,.,TRBV11-3,TRBD1,CASSQDREDIQYF,TGTGCCAGCAGCCAGGACAGGGAAGACATTCAGTACTTC
TRBJ1-6,few,TRBV11-3,TRBD1,CASSRDSYNSPLHF,TGTGCCAGCAGCCGGGACAGCTATAATTCACCCCTCCACTTT
TRBJ2-1,once,TRBV6-1,.,CASSERPGPNEQFF,TGTGCCAGCAGTGAAAGGCCAGGCCCAAATGAGCAGTTCTTC
TRBJ2-3,.,TRBV29-1,TRBD1,CSHTGGGRRSTDTQYF,TGCAGCCACACAGGGGGCGGACGGCGCAGCACAGATACGCAGTATTTT
TRBJ2-2,.,TRBV14,.,CASSQAGVNTGELFF,TGTGCCAGCAGCCAAGCGGGGGTCAACACCGGGGAGCTGTTTTTT
TRBJ2-5,.,TRBV27,.,CATSDGNQETQYF,TGTGCCACTTCAGATGGGAACCAAGAGACCCAGTACTTC
TRBJ1-2,.,TRBV7-8,.,CASSLMVRRGYTF,TGTGCCAGCAGCTTAATGGTTCGGCGTGGCTACACCTTC
TRBJ1-3,.,TRBV6-5,.,CASRDGPIGNTIYF,TGTGCCAGCAGGGACGGGCCAATTGGAAACACCATATATTTT
TRBJ1-6,once,TRBV10-3,.,CAAGASSYNSPLHF,TGTGCAGCAGGGGCGAGCTCCTATAATTCACCCCTCCACTTT
TRBJ1-4,.,TRBV5-1,.,CASSFTQPPNEKLFF,TGCGCCAGCAGCTTTACGCAGCCACCTAATGAAAAACTGTTTTTT
TRBJ1-6,.,TRBV19,.,CASSEDSHNSPLHF,TGTGCCAGTAGTGAGGACAGCCATAATTCACCCCTCCACTTT
TRBJ2-3,.,TRBV6-5,TRBD2,CASRSGGGGTQYF,TGTGCCAGCAGAAGCGGGGGCGGGGGTACGCAGTATTTT
TRBJ2-1,.,TRBV6-2/TRBV6-3,TRBD2,CASSRERDYVGEQFF,TGTGCCAGCAGCCGGGAGCGGGACTACGTTGGTGAGCAGTTCTTC
TRBJ2-7,.,TRBV30,.,CAWSNRDNAYEQYF,TGTGCCTGGAGCAATAGGGACAATGCATACGAGCAGTACTTC
TRBJ2-6,few,TRBV28,.,CASSPYAVSGANVLTF,TGTGCCAGCAGCCCTTATGCGGTCTCTGGGGCCAACGTCCTGACTTTC
TRBJ1-6,.,TRBV10-3,.,CAISDADTNSPLHF,TGTGCCATCAGTGATGCGGACACAAATTCACCCCTCCACTTT
TRBJ1-1,.,TRBV18,TRBD1,CASSRLRQGDAEAFF,TGTGCCAGCTCACGCCTCCGACAGGGGGACGCTGAAGCTTTCTTT
TRBJ2-1,.,TRBV27,.,CASSLTSGAGEQFF,TGTGCCAGCAGTTTAACCAGCGGAGCGGGTGAGCAGTTCTTC
TRBJ2-3,once,TRBV4-2,.,CASSPYKTQGGTDTQYF,TGTGCCAGCAGCCCCTACAAAACCCAGGGCGGCACAGATACGCAGTATTTT
TRBJ2-4,.,TRBV7-9,TRBD1,CASSPWDSSLAKNIQYF,TGTGCCAGCAGCCCCTGGGACAGTAGCTTAGCCAAAAACATTCAGTACTTC
TRBJ2-3,.,TRBV25-1,TRBD1,CASSRGTDTQYF,TGTGCCAGCTCCAGGGGGACAGATACGCAGTATTTT
TRBJ1-2,once,TRBV7-2,.,CASSSGFLYGYTF,TGTGCCAGCAGCTCCGGATTCCTCTATGGCTACACCTTC
TRBJ1-6,.,TRBV18,.,CASSPTGTNSPLHF,TGTGCCAGCTCACCGACAGGTACTAATTCACCCCTCCACTTT
TRBJ2-1,.,TRBV7-9,TRBD2,CASSLAMGGGGIYNEQFF,TGTGCCAGCAGCTTAGCGATGGGCGGCGGGGGAATCTACAATGAGCAGTTCTTC
TRBJ1-2,once,TRBV5-1,TRBD1,CASSMGQGNGYTF,TGCGCCAGCAGCATGGGACAGGGGAATGGCTACACCTTC
TRBJ2-5,.,TRBV5-1,TRBD2,CASSFSGREMETQYF,TGCGCCAGCAGCTTCAGCGGGAGGGAGATGGAGACCCAGTACTTC
TRBJ1-4,once,TRBV7-8,.,CASSPGGMGEKLFF,TGTGCCAGCAGCCCCGGAGGAATGGGGGAAAAACTGTTTTTT
TRBJ2-1,many,TRBV4-3,TRBD2,CASSQDWSSGYNEQFF,TGCGCCAGCAGCCAAGATTGGTCTAGCGGGTACAATGAGCAGTTCTTC
TRBJ2-3,.,TRBV7-3,TRBD2,CASSLRDYTDTQYF,TGTGCCAGCAGCTTAAGGGACTACACAGATACGCAGTATTTT
TRBJ1-4,many,TRBV11-2,.,CASRRGGGRATNEKLFF,TGTGCCAGCAGGAGAGGGGGTGGGCGCGCAACTAATGAAAAACTGTTTTTT
TRBJ1-6,.,TRBV7-9,TRBD1,CASSLRTGGNNSPLHF,TGTGCCAGCAGCTTAAGGACAGGGGGGAATAATTCACCCCTCCACTTT
TRBJ1-3,.,TRBV11-2,.,CASSSRGSGNTIYF,TGTGCCAGCAGCTCGAGGGGGTCCGGAAACACCATATATTTT
TRBJ2-2,.,TRBV24-1,.,CATSDSGTLNTGELFF,TGTGCCACCAGTGATTCCGGGACTCTGAACACCGGGGAGCTGTTTTTT
TRBJ2-4,.,TRBV12-3/TRBV12-4,TRBD1,CASKRQGNIQYF,TGTGCCAGCAAGAGACAGGGAAACATTCAGTACTTC
TRBJ2-1,.,TRBV29-1,.,CSVDRQLGYNEQFF,TGCAGCGTGGACCGACAGCTTGGTTACAATGAGCAGTTCTTC
TRBJ2-7,.,TRBV10-1,.,CASIFGGSSSYEQYF,TGCGCCAGCATTTTTGGCGGGTCGAGCTCCTACGAGCAGTACTTC
TRBJ1-6,.,TRBV25-1,.,CASSDKGDQSPLHF,TGTGCCAGCAGTGACAAGGGGGATCAGTCACCCCTCCACTTT
TRBJ2-1,.,TRBV19,.,CASSIGLLGGGEQFF,TGTGCCAGTAGTATAGGCCTCCTCGGGGGTGGTGAGCAGTTCTTC
TRBJ1-5,.,TRBV6-5,TRBD1,CASNFEGALRPQHF,TGTGCCAGCAATTTCGAGGGGGCGTTACGGCCCCAGCATTTT